A selection of T cell receptor beta chains follows, all from one sample in a study of control samples from healthy donors and cancer patients. Data came from immunoSEQ multiplex PCR; TCRdb stores just in-frame clones and leaves some out. The sample shows some 110,000 clones, 83% of them seen only once. Sequencing was carried out using blood. These receptors all stem from a woman between 45 and 65 years old in good health. Both conserved end residues are trimmed from each CDR3. D genes are given only for firm matches. Rows give clone size only sometimes, using once, few, many, or a class for an expanded clone.

few,TRBV19,TRBD1,TRBJ2-7,ASSITGANEQY
few,TRBV7-2,TRBD2,TRBJ2-2,ASSLVPSGRGTGELF
.,TRBV5-6,.,TRBJ2-7,ASSLANYEQY
.,TRBV3-1/TRBV3-2,TRBD2,TRBJ2-3,ASSRTSGGATDTQY
.,TRBV7-2,.,TRBJ1-1,ASSFSENTEAF
.,TRBV24-1,.,TRBJ1-1,ATSVRSGTEAF
.,TRBV10-3,TRBD1,TRBJ1-2,AISEPTGQMVYGYT
.,TRBV30,.,TRBJ2-7,AWSGSPPGDYEQY
.,TRBV6-5,.,TRBJ2-7,ASSPLSTVSYEQY
.,TRBV10-3,TRBD2,TRBJ2-7,AISLAGETNEQY
.,TRBV5-4,TRBD1,TRBJ2-7,AGRVQGAASYEQY
.,TRBV7-3,.,TRBJ1-1,ASSFRQGTEAF
.,TRBV6-4,TRBD2,TRBJ2-2,ASSRSLAGGTGELF
.,TRBV7-3,.,TRBJ1-1,ASSLWGGNTEAF
.,TRBV27,.,TRBJ1-3,ASSPRGPPGNTIY
.,TRBV11-3,.,TRBJ2-7,ASSLDGDYEQY
few,TRBV5-5,TRBD1,TRBJ1-2,ASSWTGVGYGYT
.,TRBV7-9,TRBD1,TRBJ1-4,ASSLWDRGTNEKLF
.,TRBV7-6,TRBD2,TRBJ2-1,ASSPAWKGRGGRSSYNEQF
few,TRBV7-9,TRBD1,TRBJ1-1,ASSRTGGPLGAF
.,TRBV29-1,.,TRBJ1-4,SGGSREKLF
.,TRBV11-3,TRBD1,TRBJ1-1,ASSLPGQGQTEAF
.,TRBV28,TRBD2,TRBJ2-2,ASKDRTSELVGELF
.,TRBV13,TRBD1,TRBJ2-3,ASSLATGASWDTQY
.,TRBV29-1,TRBD2,TRBJ2-3,SVGKVRGGTDTQY
.,TRBV12-5,.,TRBJ1-2,ASGFLGGTGARYGYT
.,TRBV11-2,.,TRBJ1-3,ASSLTQGTGNTIY
.,TRBV7-9,TRBD2,TRBJ2-1,ASSFKWGTSGRGEQF
.,TRBV2,TRBD1,TRBJ2-7,ASSGQGATEQY
.,TRBV27,TRBD2,TRBJ2-1,ASSPLLAGESYNEQF
few,TRBV7-2,TRBD2,TRBJ2-7,ASSLLLGTTYEQY
.,TRBV6-2/TRBV6-3,.,TRBJ2-7,ASSPQLAFLSSYEQY
.,TRBV7-3,.,TRBJ2-1,ASSPSRGRNEQF
.,TRBV19,TRBD1,TRBJ1-5,ASSTRGQGAYEPQH
.,TRBV2,TRBD1,TRBJ1-4,ARTWGEAGQGRFGHEKLF
.,TRBV6-5,TRBD1,TRBJ1-2,ASSYSGQGASYGYT
.,TRBV30,TRBD2,TRBJ2-1,AWSLGLAGKGEQF
few,TRBV14,TRBD2,TRBJ2-3,ASSQNTGTRQADTQY
.,TRBV5-1,.,TRBJ1-5,ASSLLPGVTNQPQH
.,TRBV28,.,TRBJ1-2,ASSPLGPYGYT
.,TRBV19,.,TRBJ1-5,ASSMRTDSNQPQH
.,TRBV5-4,TRBD1,TRBJ1-2,ASSSGTGGYT
.,TRBV19,.,TRBJ1-3,ASSIDGVQSHSGNTIY
.,TRBV15,.,TRBJ1-2,ATSREETVLGYT